This TCR beta chain is from a study of Graves' ophthalmopathy and Graves' hyperthyroidism. The CDR3 sequence is 15 residues long. The V end lost 0 bases, the J end lost 1 base, and 9 bases lay between the germline ends. Germline loops: CDR1 MGHDK, CDR2 SYGVNS. TCR beta CDR3 amplification used RNA transcripts. RT-PCR in the first round used HTBI primers; a second-round multiplex PCR followed. One entry per CDR3 protein, called by TCRdb with MiXCR from the multiplex PCR reads. The sample records 560,000 or so distinct CDR3 sequences, 35% to 45% being singletons. The origin of this receptor is an adult man with Graves' hyperthyroidism. The sequenced sample was peripheral blood or thyroid tissue (not recorded which). This chain uses TRBV25-1 with TRBJ1-1; the D gene is possibly TRBD1 (5 bases). CDR3 sequence reads: CASSEYLGTNTEAFF. Here the CDR3 DNA reads TGTGCCAGCAGTGAATATTTGGGGACGAACACTGAAGCTTTCTTT.